The next 27 T cell receptor beta chains were all read from a single sample in a study of shared clonotypes between healthy human individuals. The data were produced by immunoSEQ multiplex PCR, yet TCRdb's version contains in-frame clones alone and is incomplete. This sample has some 1.4 million clones, with around 95% found just once. The specimen was naive CD4+ T cells sorted from blood. This sample's subset: CD45RA+ positively selected. These receptors all stem from a man aged 25 to 40 in good health.

This chain joins TRBV19 and TRBJ2-7; tentative D call: TRBD1 (6 bases). Germline V gene sequence: CDR1 LNHDA, CDR2 SQIVND (reference sequence). The V gene lost 5 bases and the J gene lost 5 bases, with 13 bases spanning the gap. The CDR3 extends over 13 amino acids. CDR3 sequence (DNA): TGTGCCAGTAGTGTCTCAAGACAGGACGAGCAGTACTTC. This encodes CASSVSRQDEQYF.

With regard to this clone: This sample also contains other DNA sequences that code for the same CDR3. This chain uses TRBV5-1 with TRBJ2-1; 8 bases line up with TRBD2. There are 15 residues in the CDR3. The V segment lost 0 bases and the J segment 4 bases; nucleotides outside the gene matches: 3. Germline-derived CDR1 and CDR2 are SGHRS and YFSETQ. The CDR3 bases are TGCGCCAGCAGCTTGGTTGCGGGAGGTTACAATGAGCAGTTCTTC. Translating it yields CASSLVAGGYNEQFF.

In this sample, this clone turned up once. This CDR3 is CASSLLGQGLTGANVLTF. The CDR3 DNA sequence: TGTGCCAGCAGTTTATTGGGACAGGGTTTAACTGGGGCCAACGTCCTGACTTTC. The V gene is TRBV28, the J gene TRBJ2-6; 9 positions agree with TRBD1. The CDR3 length is 18 residues. Looked up from germline, CDR1 is MDHEN and CDR2 is SYDVKM. The trim removed 1 base at V and 2 bases at J, leaving 6 bases unmatched.

The CDR3 DNA follows: TGTGCCAGCAGAGAGACAGGCTTGTACGAGCAGTACTTC. It translates to CASRETGLYEQYF. This chain links TRBV2 with TRBJ2-7; perhaps TRBD1 as D (6 bases). The CDR3 spans 13 residues. CDR1 is SNHLY and CDR2 is FYNNEI in the germline V gene. Between the trimmed V and J ends, which lost 6 bases and 4 bases, there was a span of 13 bases.

This clone was seen a single time. The chain uses TRBV14 and TRBJ1-4; D unresolved. Trimming removed 3 bases at V and 7 bases at J, with 9 bases between. CDR3 length: 13 amino acids. Per germline, CDR1 SGHDN and CDR2 FVKESK. The CDR3 is CASSHRRTEKLFF. CDR3 nucleotide sequence: TGTGCCAGCAGCCATAGGCGAACTGAAAAACTGTTTTTT. Full variable domain (outside the CDR3, taken from reference TRBV14 and TRBJ1-4): EAGVTQFPSHSVIEKGQTVTLRCDPISGHDNLYWYRRVMGKEIKFLLHFVKESKQDESGMPNNRFLAERTGGTYSTLKVQPAELEDSGVYFCASSHRRTEKLFFGSGTQLSVL.

The chain is built from TRBV7-6 and TRBJ2-7, with 13 bases fitting TRBD2. V trimming: 4 bases; J trimming: 0 bases; junction bases outside the gene matches: 12. Germline V gene sequence: CDR1 SGHVS, CDR2 FNYEAQ. The CDR3 is 19 residues long. The CDR3 loop is CASSSGLAGALGLSYEQYF. CDR3 nucleotides: TGTGCCAGCAGCTCTGGACTAGCGGGAGCGTTGGGCCTCTCCTACGAGCAGTACTTC.

The rearrangement joins TRBV19 to TRBJ2-1; 9 nucleotides agree with TRBD1. Germline CDR1 and CDR2: LNHDA and SQIVND (reference sequence). Trimming took 5 bases from V and 3 from J; bases not matched to a gene: 8. The CDR3 spans 16 residues. CDR3 DNA sequence: TGTGCCAGTAGTTCAAACCGGGACAGGGACTACAATGAGCAGTTCTTC. This codes for CASSSNRDRDYNEQFF.

The V and J genes are TRBV19 and TRBJ1-5; the D is unclear. This CDR3 region has 15 residues. Germline V gives CDR1 LNHDA, CDR2 SQIVND (reference sequence). Trimming shortened V by 2 bases and J by 2 bases, and 10 bases separated the two germline ends. The CDR3, as DNA: TGTGCCAGTAGTATATTCCCTCAGGGCAATCAGCCCCAGCATTTT. Translation gives CASSIFPQGNQPQHF.

The genes are TRBV27 and TRBJ2-7; TRBD2 aligns across 8 bases. With 5 bases clipped from V and 4 bases from J, the junction kept 10 bases outside the gene matches. The length of the CDR3 is 15 residues. The germline CDR1 and CDR2 sequences are MNHEY and SMNVEV (reference sequence). The CDR3, as DNA: TGTGCCAGCAGTGCGGGAGGAGGGGAGGGTTACGAGCAGTACTTC. Its protein product is CASSAGGGEGYEQYF.

The chain recombines TRBV10-3 with TRBJ2-5; TRBD1 or TRBD2 may be the D gene (5 bases each). This CDR3 has 13 amino acids. Trimming took off 11 bases at V and 4 bases at J, with 17 bases between the two ends. CDR1 and CDR2 from the germline V gene are ENHRY and SYGVKD. The DNA of the CDR3 is TGTGCCTCGGGGCCAGGGAGTCGAGAGACCCAGTACTTC. Encoded protein: CASGPGSRETQYF.

V usage is TRBV7-2 and J usage is TRBJ2-7; 8 bases match TRBD2. The V gene end was trimmed by 1 base and the J gene end by 2 bases; junction bases not matched to a gene: 4. Germline-derived CDR1 and CDR2 are SGHTA and FQGNSA. The CDR3 totals 15 residues. CDR3 DNA sequence: TGTGCCAGCAGCTTAGAATTAGCGGGGACCTACGAGCAGTACTTC. Protein: CASSLELAGTYEQYF.

In this sample, this clone turned up once. The V and J genes are TRBV6-1 and TRBJ2-1; 12 nucleotides match TRBD2. With V trimmed by 10 bases and J by 9 bases, 7 bases remained unmatched. The CDR3 is 13 amino acids. Germline-derived CDR1 and CDR2 are MNHNS and SASEGT. The CDR3 DNA reads TGTGCCACTCTAGCGGGGGGGATCGGTGAGCAGTTCTTC. Amino acids: CATLAGGIGEQFF.

This rearrangement joins TRBV5-4 to TRBJ2-7; tentatively, D is TRBD2 (5 bases). With 0 bases removed from V and 3 bases from J, the gap between germline ends came to 16 bases. CDR3 size: 16 residues. Germline V gene data show CDR1 as SGHNT and CDR2 as YYREEE (reference sequence). CDR3 residues: CASSLEFRGSGYEQYF. The CDR3 DNA reads as TGTGCCAGCAGCTTGGAATTTAGAGGGAGCGGCTACGAGCAGTACTTC.

J is TRBJ1-5 and V is TRBV9; D is ambiguous. The V gene lost 4 bases and the J gene lost 0 bases, with 5 bases spanning the gap. CDR1 is SGDLS and CDR2 is YYNGEE in the germline V gene. This CDR3 has 13 residues. This chain's CDR3 is CASSPSSNQPQHF. CDR3 nucleotide sequence: TGTGCCAGCAGCCCAAGTAGCAATCAGCCCCAGCATTTT. The full variable domain, rest sourced from reference TRBV9 and TRBJ1-5, is DSGVTQTPKHLITATGQRVTLRCSPRSGDLSVYWYQQSLDQGLQFLIQYYNGEERAKGNILERFSAQQFPDLHSELNLSSLELGDSALYFCASSPSSNQPQHFGDGTRLSIL.

V and J are TRBV27 and TRBJ1-2, with D perhaps TRBD1 (5 bases). Germline loops: CDR1 MNHEY, CDR2 SMNVEV (reference sequence). Between the trimmed V and J ends, which lost 6 bases and 5 bases, there was a span of 13 bases. The CDR3 consists of 13 residues. In nucleotides, the CDR3 is TGTGCCAGCAGACTACAGGCGGAGTATGGCTACACCTTC. It codes for CASRLQAEYGYTF.

V usage is TRBV19 and J usage is TRBJ2-7, with 7 bases that match TRBD1. The CDR3 runs to 13 residues. Germline assignment: CDR1 LNHDA and CDR2 SQIVND (reference sequence). The V gene end was trimmed by 6 bases and the J gene end by 3 bases; junction bases not matched to a gene: 5. CDR3 DNA sequence: TGTGCCAGTAGCACAGGGGAGATCTACGAGCAGTACTTC. It encodes CASSTGEIYEQYF.

This sequence joins TRBV7-6 and TRBJ2-7, with unresolved D. In germline, CDR1 is SGHVS, CDR2 FNYEAQ. The germline V and J ends were trimmed by 5 bases and 4 bases, with 21 bases remaining between them. This CDR3 has 16 amino acids. DNA for the CDR3: TGTGCCAGCAGCCTAATTCCTCCTCAAGCTAGTTACGAGCAGTACTTC. Protein: CASSLIPPQASYEQYF. Full variable domain (remainder filled in from reference TRBV7-6 and TRBJ2-7): GAGVSQSPRYKVTKRGQDVALRCDPISGHVSLYWYRQALGQGPEFLTYFNYEAQQDKSGLPNDRFSAERPEGSISTLTIQRTEQRDSAMYRCASSLIPPQASYEQYFGPGTRLTVT.

The rearrangement uses TRBV9 and TRBJ2-5; TRBD2 agrees at 9 bases. V lost 5 bases and J lost 5; bases outside the gene matches: 13. The CDR3 has 16 amino acids. From germline, CDR1 is SGDLS and CDR2 YYNGEE. The CDR3 reads CASSGWREGSVETQYF. Written as DNA, the CDR3 is TGTGCCAGCAGTGGCTGGCGGGAGGGCTCGGTGGAGACCCAGTACTTC.

The V call is TRBV18, the J call TRBJ2-4; unclear D gene. CDR3 length equals 12 residues. The germline V and J ends were trimmed by 6 bases and 2 bases, with 5 bases remaining between them. Per germline, CDR1 KGHSH and CDR2 LQKENI. CDR3 in DNA: TGTGCCAGCTCCACTCCCAAAAACATTCAGTACTTC. It translates to CASSTPKNIQYF. The whole variable domain, filled in from reference TRBV18 and TRBJ2-4, reads NAGVMQNPRHLVRRRGQEARLRCSPMKGHSHVYWYRQLPEEGLKFMVYLQKENIIDESGMPKERFSAEFPKEGPSILRIQQVVRGDSAAYFCASSTPKNIQYFGAGTRLSVL.

The chain recombines TRBV5-1 with TRBJ2-3; D unresolved. Germline values: CDR1 SGHRS, CDR2 YFSETQ. V lost 2 bases and J lost 3, with 16 bases in between. The CDR3 runs to 16 residues. The CDR3 sequence: CASSFSRPPATDTQYF. The CDR3 DNA sequence: TGCGCCAGCAGCTTTTCGAGACCGCCGGCTACAGATACGCAGTATTTT.

DNA of the CDR3: TGTGCCAGCAGCTTAGCACCCCGCGGGAGTTACACCGGGGAGCTGTTTTTT. Residues: CASSLAPRGSYTGELFF. The V call is TRBV13, the J call TRBJ2-2; 7 positions agree with TRBD2. V dropped 1 base and J dropped 3; count of bases not matched to a gene: 8. The V gene's germline CDR1 is PRHDT and CDR2 FYEKMQ (reference sequence). The CDR3 extends over 17 amino acids.

The rearrangement uses TRBV5-6 and TRBJ2-1; no firm D call. CDR3 length: 11 residues. Germline V gives CDR1 SGHDT, CDR2 YYEEEE. V was clipped by 1 base and J by 7 bases, with 3 bases between them. Here the CDR3 reads CASSLLNEQFF. The CDR3 DNA reads as TGTGCCAGCAGCTTGCTTAATGAGCAGTTCTTC.

V usage is TRBV28 and J usage is TRBJ1-1; D is perhaps TRBD1 (5 bases). The germline V and J ends were trimmed by 8 bases and 0 bases, with 10 bases remaining between them. This CDR3 region has 13 residues. CDR1 and CDR2 from the germline V gene are MDHEN and SYDVKM. CDR3 region: CASVGRMNTEAFF. Here the CDR3 DNA reads TGTGCCAGCGTGGGACGGATGAACACTGAAGCTTTCTTT.

Note on this clone: An end of the junction differs from the germline gene, which may be a read error. This sequence joins TRBV7-8 and TRBJ1-5; 10 bases map to TRBD1. Germline-derived CDR1 and CDR2 are SGHVS and FQNEAQ. The CDR3 has 16 residues. CDR3 in DNA: TGTGCCAGCAGCGTAGCAGGACAGGGGGTAGGGGGGCCCCAGCATTTT. It yields the protein CASSVAGQGVGGPQHF.

The chain employs TRBV7-3 and TRBJ2-3; D remains unclear. In germline, CDR1 is SGHTA, CDR2 FQGTGA. The CDR3 extends over 13 amino acids. V was cut by 3 bases and J by 4 bases, with 8 bases left in between. DNA of the CDR3: TGTGCCAGCAGCTTCCAGCCCTCAGATACGCAGTATTTT. Its translation is CASSFQPSDTQYF.

A note on this clone: The identical CDR3 is also encoded by other nucleotide sequences in the sample. V usage is TRBV5-1 and J usage is TRBJ2-3; unclear D gene. V lost 0 bases, J lost 1 base, and 3 bases lay in between. There are 13 residues in the CDR3. Germline CDR1 SGHRS, CDR2 YFSETQ. In nucleotides, the CDR3 is TGCGCCAGCAGCTTGGCTGGCACAGATACGCAGTATTTT. It specifies CASSLAGTDTQYF. Full variable domain (rest looked up from reference TRBV5-1 and TRBJ2-3): KAGVTQTPRYLIKTRGQQVTLSCSPISGHRSVSWYQQTPGQGLQFLFEYFSETQRNKGNFPGRFSGRQFSNSRSEMNVSTLELGDSALYLCASSLAGTDTQYFGPGTRLTVL.

V gene TRBV9 combines with J gene TRBJ2-7, with TRBD2 matching over 7 bases. Trimming took 0 bases from V and 0 from J; bases not matched to a gene: 0. Germline V gene sequence: CDR1 SGDLS, CDR2 YYNGEE. CDR3 length equals 14 residues. The CDR3 region is CASSVGDYSYEQYF. The DNA of the CDR3 is TGTGCCAGCAGCGTAGGGGACTACTCCTACGAGCAGTACTTC.